The T cell receptor beta chain under discussion was sequenced for a study of T-cell reconstitution after alpha-beta-depleted transplantation in children (dated by TCRdb to the mid-2010s). At the level of the whole study: The study quantitatively tracked T-cell immune reconstitution after TCRalphabeta/CD19-depleted allogeneic hematopoietic cell transplantation in children using TCR repertoire profiling.

The sample's treatment or condition label, in plain terms: allogeneic hematopoietic cell transplantation with graft depleted of TCRalphabeta T cells and CD19 B cells. TCRalphabeta/CD19-depleted allogeneic hematopoietic cell grafts were given to the transplant recipients, all of whom were children. The CDR1 and CDR2 encoded by the germline V gene are SGHRS and YFSETQ. From the cysteine up to the phenylalanine, the CDR3 has a length of 14 residues. The DNA shown is the 42-base CDR3, in frame from base 1. At the junction V is shortened by 4 bases and J by 3 bases, with 14 bases in between. Broader findings and caveats from the paper: The high TCRbeta diversity at day 60 in some patients was ascribed to recipient T cells and intrathymic progenitors that had survived conditioning. The apparently early recovery of alphabetaT-cell counts about two months after transplant reportedly depended on only several hundred rapidly expanded clones that came from non-depleted graft cells. The frequencies of hyperexpanded clones fell over the following months, and after one year, T-cell counts and TCRbeta diversity were mostly attributed to newly produced T cells.

The method behind the library was PCR. TCRdb shows the sequencer as Illumina HiSeq 2500. TCR libraries were prepared with molecular barcoding, using unique molecular identifiers to normalize TCRbeta repertoire quantification. The raw public reads went through TCRdb reprocessing: fastp at Q25, MiXCR clone calling, in-frame beta chains kept. Rows merge per CDR3 protein into single entries with the most common DNA and genes. This sample lists about 980,000 distinct CDR3 sequences; roughly 29% were detected once. Roughly 28% of the sample rests with the top ten. This clonotype appeared a single time. Its antigen is not yet known. No quality values exist for individual bases; no much larger clone is one base distant.

The chain was built from TRBV5-1 and TRBJ2-7; the D gene identity is not certain. This TCR was recovered from a boy under two years old who had a stem cell transplant for SCID, so the T cells may come from the graft donor. This specimen was PBMCs, mostly from graft donor cells, taken 360 days after TCRalphabeta/CD19-depleted stem cell transplant. DNA sequence: TGCGCCAGCAGCCCCTCCGGACGGTTCTACGAGCAGTACTTC. Its coded protein is CASSPSGRFYEQYF.